These T cell receptor beta chains were read from a single sample in a study of early T cells in non-severe SARS-CoV-2 infection. Using its own MiXCR run on the 5' RACE reads, TCRdb lists one record per CDR3 protein. The table includes more than 65,000 distinct CDR3 sequences, around 13% detected once. Sequenced material: whole blood. The source is an adult who was a healthcare worker with PCR-confirmed SARS-CoV-2 infection or an uninfected control (not recorded which). Each CDR3 is given with its conserved first and last residue. The order of the fields is J gene, V gene, CDR3 protein.

J: TRBJ1-1; V: TRBV20-1; CDR3: CSARRQMNTEAFF
J: TRBJ2-3; V: TRBV29-1; CDR3: CSVGAAGGTDTQYF
J: TRBJ2-7; V: TRBV5-1; CDR3: CASSPRGGTIYEQYF
J: TRBJ2-7; V: TRBV7-9; CDR3: CASSLGSEYEQYF
J: TRBJ2-1; V: TRBV30; CDR3: CAWRDTGSSFYNEQFF
J: TRBJ2-1; V: TRBV7-2; CDR3: CASSLVSGGGEQFF
J: TRBJ2-5; V: TRBV28; CDR3: CASLSGRGETQYF
J: TRBJ2-1; V: TRBV7-6; CDR3: CASSLLGDNEQFF
J: TRBJ1-1; V: TRBV5-1; CDR3: CASSTSGWGTEAFF
J: TRBJ2-2; V: TRBV28; CDR3: CASSFLGGGNTGELFF
J: TRBJ1-1; V: TRBV20-1; CDR3: CSAQTGDTEAFF
J: TRBJ1-1; V: TRBV29-1; CDR3: CSVSQGASEAFF
J: TRBJ2-1; V: TRBV7-2; CDR3: CASSPKGQALFF
J: TRBJ2-1; V: TRBV20-1; CDR3: CSASLLAGVTSYNEQFF
J: TRBJ1-4; V: TRBV19; CDR3: CASSSLGQGNEKLFF
J: TRBJ2-2; V: TRBV9; CDR3: CASSPGLARNTGELFF
J: TRBJ2-2; V: TRBV5-1; CDR3: CASSLAGANTGELFF
J: TRBJ1-6; V: TRBV30; CDR3: CAWSIGPGSNNSPLHF
J: TRBJ2-7; V: TRBV20-1; CDR3: CSAREGWAATYEQYF
J: TRBJ2-3; V: TRBV28; CDR3: CASSFSAGGLGTDTQYF
J: TRBJ2-2; V: TRBV5-6; CDR3: CASSLGQPRSGELFF
J: TRBJ2-7; V: TRBV18; CDR3: CASSYGTTVSYGQYF
J: TRBJ2-2; V: TRBV7-9; CDR3: CASLGRHTGELFF
J: TRBJ1-5; V: TRBV6-6; CDR3: CASSWTGSGNQPQHF
J: TRBJ1-5; V: TRBV10-3; CDR3: CAISKQGSNQPQHF
J: TRBJ1-2; V: TRBV5-5; CDR3: CASSSGWDGVYGYTF
J: TRBJ2-3; V: TRBV7-6; CDR3: CASSSTVQLTDTQYF
J: TRBJ1-4; V: TRBV20-1; CDR3: CSATLTGGGEKLFF
J: TRBJ2-7; V: TRBV20-1; CDR3: CSASQLAGVVYEQYF
J: TRBJ2-1; V: TRBV5-4; CDR3: CASSGSYNEQFF
J: TRBJ1-1; V: TRBV6-5; CDR3: CAISNVPNTEAFF
J: TRBJ2-1; V: TRBV11-3; CDR3: CASSPDYRSYNEQFF
J: TRBJ2-5; V: TRBV19; CDR3: CASSRGLQETQYF
J: TRBJ1-5; V: TRBV7-2; CDR3: CASSLHIDQPQHF
J: TRBJ2-5; V: TRBV11-2; CDR3: CASSFAGTSGHQGETQYF
J: TRBJ2-7; V: TRBV15; CDR3: CATSRNGRVDEQYF
J: TRBJ1-4; V: TRBV11-2; CDR3: CASSPNTGENEKLFF
J: TRBJ2-6; V: TRBV7-2; CDR3: CASSLRLDGANVLTF
J: TRBJ1-1; V: TRBV5-1; CDR3: CASSFEPMNTEAFF
J: TRBJ2-2; V: TRBV20-1; CDR3: CSAKTGGEDTGELFF
J: TRBJ2-2; V: TRBV9; CDR3: CASSAFVGAFTGELFF
J: TRBJ2-7; V: TRBV25-1; CDR3: CASSDMTSGSMENEQYF
J: TRBJ1-3; V: TRBV12-3/TRBV12-4; CDR3: CASSFRLGGNTIYF
J: TRBJ1-2; V: TRBV6-6; CDR3: CASSYSSPGYGYTF
J: TRBJ2-2; V: TRBV27; CDR3: CASSLSDRTNTGELFF
J: TRBJ2-1; V: TRBV7-2; CDR3: CASSHPPPRVNEQFF
J: TRBJ2-3; V: TRBV7-2; CDR3: CASSSWHTGDGTDTQYF
J: TRBJ2-1; V: TRBV6-2/TRBV6-3; CDR3: CASSSWRELDEQFF
J: TRBJ2-7; V: TRBV6-6; CDR3: CASSYSRGSYEQYF
J: TRBJ2-4; V: TRBV28; CDR3: CASSFREFWDF
J: TRBJ1-5; V: TRBV12-3/TRBV12-4; CDR3: CASDDSINQPQHF
J: TRBJ1-2; V: TRBV27; CDR3: CASSSMGVGYGYTF
J: TRBJ1-2; V: TRBV7-9; CDR3: CASSLNYGYTF
J: TRBJ2-7; V: TRBV5-7; CDR3: CAISQLGPKTYEQYF
J: TRBJ2-7; V: TRBV28; CDR3: CASNRQGRHEQYF